This TCR beta chain was captured by sequencing in a study of CD8 T cells in ankylosing spondylitis. Germline CDR1 reads MNHNS; CDR2 reads SASEGT. This CDR3 comprises 18 residues. J gave up 3 bases and V 6 bases, and 13 bases lay outside the gene matches. TCRdb analysed the 5' RACE reads with MiXCR anew, one entry per CDR3 protein. Of 300,000 to 350,000 distinct CDR3 sequences detected, over 12% appear once; the ten largest clones hold roughly 1.1%. This TCR came from a male donor with ankylosing spondylitis or in good health (not recorded which). This sequence joins TRBV6-1 and TRBJ1-4, with 10 bases fitting TRBD1. The sample taken for sequencing was blood, either unsorted or a sorted T cell fraction (not recorded which). CDR3 sequence (DNA): TGTGCCAGCAGCGAACCCCTGGACAGGGGGAGACCTAATGAAAAACTGTTTTTT. This gives the protein CASSEPLDRGRPNEKLFF.